The 8 T cell receptor beta chains reported below all come from one sample, sequenced in a study of control samples from healthy donors and cancer patients. The table came from immunoSEQ multiplex PCR; TCRdb's copy has only in-frame clones and leaves some out. Altogether some 170,000 clones are present, approximately 96% being singletons, with the ten largest covering over 1%. The material sequenced was blood. Receptors were obtained from a woman aged 25 to 39 in good health.

The CDR3 sequence: CASSQDDRSYEQYF. The CDR3 DNA reads as TGTGCCAGCAGCCAAGATGACAGGTCCTACGAGCAGTACTTC. The chain uses TRBV3-1 (or the pseudogene TRBV3-2) and TRBJ2-7; weak D call: TRBD1 (6 bases). The CDR3 has 14 amino acids. Trimming shortened V by 0 bases and J by 1 base, and 7 bases separated the two germline ends. Looked up from germline, CDR1 is LGHDT and CDR2 is YNNKEL (reference sequence).

The rearrangement joins TRBV19 to TRBJ1-2, with no clear D. V lost 7 bases, J lost 8 bases, and 38 bases lay in between. The germline V gene encodes CDR1 LNHDA and CDR2 SQIVND (reference sequence). This CDR3 spans 20 amino acids. The CDR3 here is CASTSGPQRKSPGLFSGYTF. CDR3 coding DNA: TGTGCCAGTACCTCCGGACCCCAACGCAAGTCCCCTGGTCTATTCTCCGGCTACACCTTC.

This chain uses TRBV18 with TRBJ1-1; 9 nucleotides match TRBD1. Germline V CDR1 and CDR2: KGHSH, LQKENI. The J segment lost 5 bases and the V segment lost 4 bases, leaving 2 bases of the junction unmatched. The length of the CDR3 is 13 residues. The CDR3 here is CASSLDRGTEAFF. The DNA of the CDR3 is TGTGCCAGCTCACTGGACAGGGGAACTGAAGCTTTCTTT.

The chain couples TRBV5-4 to TRBJ2-7; 11 bases line up with TRBD1. The junction had 8 bases not matched to a gene; V was cut back by 4 bases and J by 5 bases. The CDR3 runs 15 residues. CDR1 and CDR2 (germline): SGHNT, YYREEE (reference sequence). The CDR3 region is CASSKPGQGVNEQYF. The CDR3 DNA sequence: TGTGCCAGCAGCAAACCGGGACAGGGGGTTAACGAGCAGTACTTC.

J is TRBJ2-1 and V is TRBV6-1, with 7 bases that match TRBD1. CDR3 size: 16 residues. Trimming removed 0 bases from V and 8 bases from J; junction bases left unmatched: 10. Germline V gives CDR1 MNHNS, CDR2 SASEGT. In DNA, the CDR3 is TGTGCCAGCAGTGAAGCGCTTCGGCAGGGGGTCTATGAGCAGTTCTTC. Its protein product is CASSEALRQGVYEQFF.

The chain recombines TRBV19 with TRBJ1-5; a weak D match, TRBD1 (5 bases). The CDR3 runs 15 residues. The V gene lost 6 bases and the J gene lost 3 bases, with 15 bases spanning the gap. CDR1 and CDR2 (germline): LNHDA, SQIVND (reference sequence). In DNA, the CDR3 is TGTGCCAGTAGGGGCCCTGGGGGGATCAATCAGCCCCAGCATTTT. Translated, it gives CASRGPGGINQPQHF.

V and J are TRBV14 and TRBJ2-5; 8 positions agree with TRBD2. Germline V gene lookup returns CDR1 SGHDN and CDR2 FVKESK. The V gene end was trimmed by 4 bases and the J gene end by 3 bases; junction bases not matched to a gene: 10. The CDR3 is 16 amino acids. The CDR3 DNA is TGTGCCAGCAGCCCAAGGGGAGCGGGAGTGGAAGAGACCCAGTACTTC. This sequence encodes CASSPRGAGVEETQYF.

The genes are TRBV28 and TRBJ2-1; 10 bases agree with TRBD1. The V gene end was trimmed by 5 bases and the J gene end by 5 bases; junction bases not matched to a gene: 21. From germline, CDR1 is MDHEN and CDR2 SYDVKM. The CDR3 length is 20 residues. CDR3 sequence (DNA): TGTGCCAGCAGTCATCGAATCCGGGACAGGGGACTCCCTTTTCACAATGAGCAGTTCTTC. Translation gives CASSHRIRDRGLPFHNEQFF.